The 17 T cell receptor beta chains reported below all come from one sample, sequenced in a study of blood T cell repertoires in COVID-19. Only in-frame clones appear in the TCRdb table, and some are missing; sequencing was by immunoSEQ multiplex PCR. This sample has around 320,000 clones; around 90% occur once, and the top ten carry around 4.5%. The sequencing input was PBMCs or T cells enriched from blood (not recorded which). These TCRs come from a woman between 18 and 29 years old with acute COVID-19.

The chain couples TRBV25-1 to TRBJ2-7, with no clear D. The V end was cut by 4 bases, the J end by 3 bases, with 7 bases between. Germline V CDR1 and CDR2: MGHDK, SYGVNS. There are 12 residues in the CDR3. The CDR3 nucleotides are TGTGCCAGCAGTGGAGAGCGCTACGAGCAGTACTTC. Translating gives CASSGERYEQYF.

The gene calls are TRBV7-3 and TRBJ2-7, with D tentatively TRBD1 (7 bases). The CDR3 contains 15 residues. Trimming stripped 1 base from V and 5 bases from J, with 15 bases between. Germline V gene data show CDR1 as SGHTA and CDR2 as FQGTGA. In DNA, the CDR3 is TGTGCCAGCAGCTTAATTGCGGCAGGGGGGAACGAGCAGTACTTC. Translated: CASSLIAAGGNEQYF.

The CDR3 is CASSWGGQGGSPLHF. The CDR3 nucleotides read TGTGCCAGCAGCTGGGGGGGGCAGGGCGGTTCACCCCTCCACTTT. The V call is TRBV7-6, the J call TRBJ1-6; weak D call: TRBD1 (6 bases). Trimming cost V 4 bases and J 9 bases, with 16 bases left between them. CDR3 length: 15 amino acids. Germline V gene data show CDR1 as SGHVS and CDR2 as FNYEAQ.

The chain couples TRBV19 to TRBJ1-1, with 8 bases identical to TRBD1. CDR1 is LNHDA, CDR2 SQIVND, per germline (reference sequence). This CDR3 contains 14 residues. Trimming took 5 bases from V and 2 from J; bases not matched to a gene: 4. The CDR3 region has the DNA TGTGCCAGTAGTCCCGGACAGGGAAACACTGAAGCTTTCTTT. Translated: CASSPGQGNTEAFF.

The chain couples TRBV13 to TRBJ2-3; 11 bases line up with TRBD2. Trimming at V came to 7 bases and at J to 1 base, leaving 13 bases not matched to a gene. This CDR3 spans 18 amino acids. CDR1 and CDR2 (germline): PRHDT, FYEKMQ (reference sequence). CDR3: CASTPRLTSGRGTDTQYF. DNA for the CDR3: TGTGCCAGCACCCCAAGGTTAACTAGCGGGAGAGGCACAGATACGCAGTATTTT.

V is TRBV2 and J is TRBJ2-1; TRBD2 is a possible D gene (5 bases). With 6 bases removed from V and 7 bases from J, the gap between germline ends came to 10 bases. The germline V gene encodes CDR1 SNHLY and CDR2 FYNNEI. The CDR3 is 12 amino acids. The DNA for the CDR3 is TGTGCCAGCAGGACTATCAGAAATGAGCAGTTCTTC. It is translated as CASRTIRNEQFF. The whole variable domain, remainder taken from reference TRBV2 and TRBJ2-1, is EPEVTQTPSHQVTQMGQEVILRCVPISNHLYFYWYRQILGQKVEFLVSFYNNEISEKSEIFDDQFSVERPDGSNFTLKIRSTKLEDSAMYFCASRTIRNEQFFGPGTRLTVL.

This chain uses TRBV6-5 with TRBJ2-7; TRBD2 aligns across 10 bases. The CDR3 length is 15 residues. Germline V CDR1 and CDR2: MNHEY, SVGAGI. V was clipped by 0 bases and J by 4 bases; unmatched bases: 3. The CDR3: CASSYSGTSVYEQYF. Here the CDR3 DNA reads TGTGCCAGCAGTTACTCAGGGACTAGCGTATACGAGCAGTACTTC.

The V gene is TRBV6-4, the J gene TRBJ2-3; TRBD2 might be the D (5 bases). The CDR3 extends over 15 amino acids. Germline CDR1 reads MRHNA; CDR2 reads SNTAGT. Trimming removed 6 bases at V and 4 bases at J, with 17 bases between. Written as DNA, the CDR3 is TGTGCCAGCAGCGAAGGCGGAGGAGAGGCAGATACGCAGTATTTT. Amino acid sequence: CASSEGGGEADTQYF.

The chain links TRBV5-4 to TRBJ2-7; a possible D gene is TRBD2 (6 bases). The V end lost 0 bases, the J end lost 6 bases, and 16 bases lay between the germline ends. This CDR3 comprises 15 residues. Germline V gene sequence: CDR1 SGHNT, CDR2 YYREEE (reference sequence). The CDR3 sequence: CASSLGGLGDSEQYF. The CDR3 DNA reads TGTGCCAGCAGCTTGGGTGGACTGGGGGACTCCGAGCAGTACTTC.

The gene calls are TRBV6-5 and TRBJ1-2; 8 positions match TRBD1. The CDR3 has 15 amino acids. V lost 6 bases, J lost 8 bases, and 14 bases stayed unmatched. Germline V gene lookup returns CDR1 MNHEY and CDR2 SVGAGI. The CDR3 DNA follows: TGTGCCAGCAGCGACAGGGGCGGAAAGTTACCCGGCTACACCTTC. Translation gives CASSDRGGKLPGYTF.

The chain carries TRBV28 and TRBJ1-2; TRBD1 matches 8 bases. Germline V CDR1 and CDR2: MDHEN, SYDVKM. With V trimmed by 6 bases and J by 9 bases, 9 bases remained unmatched. This CDR3 comprises 13 residues. The DNA of the CDR3 is TGTGCCAGCAGCTCGGGACAGGACCACAGCTACACCTTC. Protein sequence: CASSSGQDHSYTF.

The chain combines TRBV27 with TRBJ2-1, with D maybe TRBD2 (5 bases). The CDR3 runs 15 residues. V lost 5 bases to trimming and J lost 2 bases, with 13 bases between them. The V gene's germline CDR1 is MNHEY and CDR2 SMNVEV (reference sequence). The CDR3 nucleotides read TGTGCCAGCAGTATAGGTGGGAGAGCCTACAATGAGCAGTTCTTC. Protein product: CASSIGGRAYNEQFF.

The chain combines TRBV27 with TRBJ2-2, with D unclear. The germline CDR1 and CDR2 sequences are MNHEY and SMNVEV (reference sequence). This CDR3 region has 12 residues. V shed 6 bases and J shed 3 bases, with 5 bases lying between them. DNA for the CDR3: TGTGCCAGCAGATATTACACCGGGGAGCTGTTTTTT. This sequence encodes CASRYYTGELFF.

This clone was counted once. The sample holds other DNA sequences that translate to the same CDR3. V gene TRBV7-9 combines with J gene TRBJ2-7; the D gene is possibly TRBD1 (5 bases). Per germline, CDR1 SEHNR and CDR2 FQNEAQ (reference sequence). The CDR3 has 13 amino acids. With 5 bases removed from V and 0 bases from J, the gap between germline ends came to 8 bases. The chain's CDR3 is CASSPDSSYEQYF. CDR3 DNA: TGTGCCAGCAGCCCCGACAGCTCCTACGAGCAGTACTTC.

V and J are TRBV6-5 and TRBJ1-1; possible D gene TRBD1, 5 bases. CDR3 length equals 14 residues. Trimming took off 6 bases at V and 2 bases at J, with 13 bases between the two ends. Per germline, CDR1 MNHEY and CDR2 SVGAGI. The CDR3 spells CASRPGGINTEAFF. The CDR3 DNA reads TGTGCCAGCAGGCCCGGGGGGATTAACACTGAAGCTTTCTTT.

On this clone itself: This specimen includes other DNA sequences encoding the same CDR3. The J gene is TRBJ2-7, the V gene TRBV9, with D perhaps matching TRBD2 (6 bases). Germline CDR1 reads SGDLS; CDR2 reads YYNGEE. Trimming removed 2 bases at V and 0 bases at J, with 9 bases between. This CDR3 is built from 14 residues. The CDR3 spells CASSVGGDSYEQYF. The CDR3 DNA follows: TGTGCCAGCAGCGTTGGAGGGGACTCCTACGAGCAGTACTTC.

Points on this clone: At one of its ends the junction is not consistent with the germline gene, which may arise from a read error. The chain couples TRBV7-7 to TRBJ2-5; 11 bases map to TRBD2. Germline lookup yields CDR1 SSHAT and CDR2 FNYEAQ (reference sequence). This CDR3 contains 16 residues. CDR3 amino acids: CASSPLRLAGTETQYF. CDR3 in DNA: TGTGCTAGCAGCCCGCTCCGACTAGCGGGAACGGAGACCCAGTACTTC.